This T cell receptor beta chain appears in the sequencing data of a study of cytomegalovirus exposure and HLA in healthy donors. Study at large: Of all 400 or so donors who were genotyped, about 84% belonged to the Caucasian-associated ancestry cluster. Study-wide results and caveats: Researchers catalogued some 160 TCR beta chains as cytomegalovirus-associated.

This CDR3 comprises 13 residues. V lost 5 bases and J lost 5, with 12 bases in between. The germline gives CDR1 SEHNR, CDR2 FQNEAQ (reference sequence). In regard to this clone: Its antigen is unknown.

This PCR relied on a set of 60 Vbeta primers and 13 Jbeta primers. Measured with immunoSEQ multiplex PCR; TCRdb has only the in-frame clones, and not every one. Of 150,000 to 200,000 clones in the sample, roughly 77% were seen once. The clonotype comes from a woman aged 45-60 years in good health and CMV-seronegative. The chain links TRBV7-9 to TRBJ1-1; D uncertain. The specimen sequenced was PBMCs. CDR3 loop: CASSTSAGTEAFF. The CDR3, as DNA: TGTGCCAGCAGCACTAGCGCAGGAACTGAAGCTTTCTTT.